The T cell receptor beta chain under discussion was sequenced for a study of cytomegalovirus exposure and HLA in healthy donors. Study findings and constraints: A previous analysis found most TCR beta V segments productive roughly 87% or roughly 30% of the time.

Vbeta (60) and Jbeta (13) primers were used in the PCR. The method was immunoSEQ multiplex PCR; TCRdb's version includes in-frame clones alone and lacks a portion of them. This sample's clone table lists approximately 51,000 clones. On this clone itself: What it recognizes is unknown.

Germline V CDR1 and CDR2: SGHVS, FQNEAQ. V lost 4 bases, J lost 5 bases, and 11 bases lay in between. The CDR3 extends over 13 amino acids. Sequenced input: PBMCs. V is TRBV7-8 and J is TRBJ2-5; D is unresolved. This receptor was taken from a man in his forties in good health and CMV-seropositive. The CDR3 DNA follows: TGTGCCAGCAGCTCAGCAGGCAGGGAGACCCAGTACTTC. It translates to CASSSAGRETQYF.